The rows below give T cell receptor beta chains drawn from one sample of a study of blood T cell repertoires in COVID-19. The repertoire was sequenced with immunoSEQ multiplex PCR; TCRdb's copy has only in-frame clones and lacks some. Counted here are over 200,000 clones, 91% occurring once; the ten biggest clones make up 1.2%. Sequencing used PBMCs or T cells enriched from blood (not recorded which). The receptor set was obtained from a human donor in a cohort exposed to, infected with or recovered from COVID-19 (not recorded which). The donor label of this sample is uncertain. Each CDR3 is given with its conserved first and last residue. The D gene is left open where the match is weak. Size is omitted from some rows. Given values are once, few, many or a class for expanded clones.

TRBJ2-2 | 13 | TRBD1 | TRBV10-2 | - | CASRGQGVGELFF | TGCGCCAGCAGGGGACAGGGGGTCGGGGAGCTGTTTTTT
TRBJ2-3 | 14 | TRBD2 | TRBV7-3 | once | CASSPTSGGDTQYF | TGTGCCAGCAGCCCTACTAGCGGGGGAGATACGCAGTATTTT
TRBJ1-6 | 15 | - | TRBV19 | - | CASVRRGGGNSPLHF | TGTGCCAGCGTACGCCGGGGGGGCGGCAATTCACCCCTCCACTTT
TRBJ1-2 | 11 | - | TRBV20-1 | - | CSASTGYGYTF | TGCAGTGCTAGTACGGGCTATGGCTACACCTTC
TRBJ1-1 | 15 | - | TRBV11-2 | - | CASSLNGPGGTEAFF | TGTGCCAGCAGCTTAAATGGTCCGGGGGGGACTGAAGCTTTCTTT
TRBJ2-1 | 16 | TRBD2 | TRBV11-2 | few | CASSRGLAGFRNEQFF | TGTGCCAGCAGCAGAGGACTAGCGGGGTTTAGAAATGAGCAGTTCTTC
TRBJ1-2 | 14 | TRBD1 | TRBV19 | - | CATKQGATTYGYTF | TGTGCCACAAAACAGGGGGCGACTACCTATGGCTACACCTTC
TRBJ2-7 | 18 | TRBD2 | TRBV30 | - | CAWTRGLAGELSSYEQYF | TGTGCCTGGACTCGCGGACTAGCGGGGGAATTGTCCTCCTACGAGCAGTACTTC
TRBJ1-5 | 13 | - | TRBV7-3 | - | CASSLSGGQPQHF | TGTGCCAGCAGCCTCTCAGGAGGGCAGCCCCAGCATTTT
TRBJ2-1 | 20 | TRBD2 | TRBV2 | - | CASIPLGLAGGEGSYNEQFF | TGTGCCAGCATCCCCCTTGGACTAGCGGGGGGGGAGGGCTCCTACAATGAGCAGTTCTTC
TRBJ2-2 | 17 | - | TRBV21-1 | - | CASSKEDRGNATGELFF | TGTGCCAGCAGCAAAGAGGACAGGGGAAACGCTACTGGGGAGCTGTTTTTT
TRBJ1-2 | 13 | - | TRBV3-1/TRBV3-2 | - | CASSPGRTDGYTF | TGTGCCAGCAGCCCTGGACGGACAGATGGCTACACCTTC
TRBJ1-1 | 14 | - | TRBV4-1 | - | CASSHSTANTEAFF | TGCGCCAGCAGCCATTCGACAGCGAACACTGAAGCTTTCTTT
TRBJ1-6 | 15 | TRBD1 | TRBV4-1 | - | CASSRDGQGDSPLHF | TGCGCCAGCAGCCGCGACGGACAGGGGGATTCACCCCTCCACTTT
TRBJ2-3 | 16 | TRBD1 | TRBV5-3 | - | CARSLGDSASTDTQYF | TGTGCCAGAAGCTTGGGGGACAGTGCTAGCACAGATACGCAGTATTTT
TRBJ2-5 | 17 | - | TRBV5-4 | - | CASSLARRTALQETQYF | TGTGCCAGCAGCCTGGCCCGACGGACAGCATTACAAGAGACCCAGTACTTC
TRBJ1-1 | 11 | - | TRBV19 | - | CASMAVTEAFF | TGTGCCAGTATGGCGGTCACTGAAGCTTTCTTT
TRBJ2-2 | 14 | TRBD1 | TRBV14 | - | CATRQGARSGELFF | TGTGCCACCAGACAGGGGGCGCGGAGCGGGGAGCTGTTTTTT
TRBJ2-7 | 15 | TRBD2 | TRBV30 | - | CAWSVGAGGPYEQYF | TGTGCCTGGAGTGTAGGGGCGGGGGGCCCTTACGAGCAGTACTTC
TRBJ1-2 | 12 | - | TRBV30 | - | CAWSPTNYGYTF | TGTGCCTGGAGCCCTACGAACTATGGCTACACCTTC
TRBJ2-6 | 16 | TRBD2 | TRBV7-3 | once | CASSSGGALGANVLTF | TGTGCCAGCAGCTCCGGGGGGGCCTTAGGGGCCAACGTCCTGACTTTC
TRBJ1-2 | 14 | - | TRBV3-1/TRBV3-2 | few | CASSQDRRVGGYTF | TGTGCCAGCAGCCAAGATAGACGGGTTGGAGGCTACACCTTC
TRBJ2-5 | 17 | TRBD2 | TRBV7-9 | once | CASSFSQGLAFMETQYF | TGTGCCAGCAGCTTTAGCCAAGGACTAGCGTTTATGGAGACCCAGTACTTC
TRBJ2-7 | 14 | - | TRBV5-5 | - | CASSAEDSAYEQYF | TGTGCCAGCAGCGCCGAAGACAGTGCCTACGAGCAGTACTTC
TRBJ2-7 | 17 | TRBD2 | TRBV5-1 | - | CASSLAGLADASYEQYF | TGCGCCAGCAGCTTGGCCGGTCTAGCGGACGCCTCCTACGAGCAGTACTTC
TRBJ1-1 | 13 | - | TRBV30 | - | CAWSRGENTEAFF | TGTGCCTGGAGTCGGGGGGAGAACACTGAAGCTTTCTTT
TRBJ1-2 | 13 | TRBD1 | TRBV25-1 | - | CASGGTGSMGYTF | TGTGCCAGCGGCGGGACAGGGAGTATGGGCTACACCTTC